This T cell receptor beta chain was sequenced for a study of shared clonotypes between healthy human individuals. The authors ran the assay at deep level. The authors split each subset's genomic DNA evenly across several immunoSEQ plates. TCRdb's copy holds only in-frame clones and misses some; the assay was immunoSEQ multiplex PCR. Of 980,000 or so clones in the sample, over 60% are singletons; the top ten hold approximately 1.5%. A split of CD4+ cells into CD45RA+ naive and CD45RA-negative memory subsets was performed. About this clone: Its antigen is undetermined. This CDR3 is also generated by other DNA sequences in the sample.

Germline lookup yields CDR1 KGHSH and CDR2 LQKENI. The germline V and J ends were trimmed by 2 bases and 0 bases, with 4 bases remaining between them. This CDR3 is built from 13 residues. Whole-study findings and limits: Memory subsets generally showed smaller estimated richness than naive subsets did.

The chain uses TRBV18 and TRBJ1-1; no clear D gene. The sequence was obtained from a man aged 18 to 29 in good health. Sequencing input: memory CD4+ T cells sorted from blood. Subset of the sample: CD45RA-negative fraction. The CDR3 DNA is TGTGCCAGCTCACCAGGCCTGAACACTGAAGCTTTCTTT. It translates to CASSPGLNTEAFF.